A single sample gave rise to the 25 T cell receptor beta chains below, sequenced in a study of blood T cells in healthy people across ages. PCR was performed a second time for about 7 to 12 cycles using a sample-barcoded 5' primer and a J-beta primer mix. Using its own MiXCR run on the 5' RACE reads, TCRdb lists one record per CDR3 protein. The table records 950,000 to 1,200,000 distinct CDR3 sequences, more than 30% of them present only once. Sequencing used blood. The receptors derive from a man aged 18-30 years in good health.

The chain combines TRBV7-2 with TRBJ1-2, with 9 positions matching TRBD1. Per the germline V gene, CDR1 is SGHTA and CDR2 is FQGNSA. This CDR3 contains 14 residues. The junction had 9 bases not matched to a gene; V was cut back by 5 bases and J by 8 bases. The CDR3 DNA reads TGTGCCAGCAGCCGGCCGACAGGGGGAGAGGGCTACACCTTC. It encodes CASSRPTGGEGYTF. Complete variable domain (other parts from reference TRBV7-2 and TRBJ1-2): GAGVSQSPSNKVTEKGKDVELRCDPISGHTALYWYRQSLGQGLEFLIYFQGNSAPDKSGLPSDRFSAERTGGSVSTLTIQRTQQEDSAVYLCASSRPTGGEGYTFGSGTRLTVV.

J is TRBJ1-1 and V is TRBV7-2; D uncertain. Germline V gene sequence: CDR1 SGHTA, CDR2 FQGNSA. This CDR3 region has 15 residues. Between the trimmed V and J ends, which lost 5 bases and 5 bases, there was a span of 18 bases. The CDR3 protein is CASSELRREGTEAFF. DNA for the CDR3: TGTGCCAGCAGCGAGCTGAGAAGGGAAGGGACTGAAGCTTTCTTT.

CDR3 in amino acids: CASSQVWNTEAFF. In DNA, the CDR3 is TGTGCCAGCAGCCAAGTATGGAACACTGAAGCTTTCTTT. V usage is TRBV7-2 and J usage is TRBJ1-1; D is unresolved. The CDR3 contains 13 residues. CDR1 and CDR2 (germline): SGHTA, FQGNSA. V lost 5 bases and J lost 1, with 8 bases in between.

The rearrangement links TRBV25-1 to TRBJ1-4; D unclear. From germline, CDR1 is MGHDK and CDR2 SYGVNS. The V end was cut by 3 bases, the J end by 5 bases, with 16 bases between. This CDR3 region has 16 residues. This CDR3 reads CASSEGTNFLNEKLFF. CDR3 nucleotides: TGTGCCAGCAGTGAGGGCACCAACTTCCTCAATGAAAAACTGTTTTTT.

This clonotype came up once. This rearrangement joins TRBV20-1 to TRBJ2-2, with D unresolved. The germline V and J ends were trimmed by 1 base and 7 bases, with 4 bases remaining between them. CDR3 size: 11 residues. CDR1 is DFQATT, CDR2 SNEGSKA, per germline (reference sequence). In nucleotides, the CDR3 is TGCAGTGCTAGAGGGGTCGGGGAGCTGTTTTTT. It specifies CSARGVGELFF.

This clonotype was recorded a few times. The rearrangement links TRBV18 to TRBJ2-4; D might be TRBD1 (5 bases). This CDR3 is 16 amino acids long. V lost 3 bases to trimming and J lost 5 bases, with 17 bases between them. Per the germline V gene, CDR1 is KGHSH and CDR2 is LQKENI. CDR3 loop: CASSPFDSNFENIQYF. The CDR3, as DNA: TGTGCCAGCTCACCCTTCGACAGTAATTTCGAAAACATTCAGTACTTC.

This rearrangement joins TRBV12-3 or TRBV12-4 to TRBJ1-2, with D possibly matching TRBD1 (6 bases). The CDR3 contains 16 residues. V shed 6 bases and J shed 4 bases, with 21 bases lying between them. This chain's CDR3 is CASSTIGGRWGYGYTF. CDR3 DNA: TGTGCCAGCAGCACCATTGGGGGCCGTTGGGGCTATGGCTACACCTTC.

This clonotype has just one count. The chain is built from TRBV9 and TRBJ2-3; D not resolved. The V gene lost 4 bases and the J gene lost 2 bases, with 14 bases spanning the gap. The CDR3 contains 15 residues. Germline V CDR1 and CDR2: SGDLS, YYNGEE. The CDR3: CASSSRPEPTDTQYF. CDR3 nucleotides: TGTGCCAGCAGCTCCCGACCGGAACCCACAGATACGCAGTATTTT.

This chain links TRBV5-1 with TRBJ1-3; 7 bases map to TRBD1. CDR3 length equals 14 residues. V lost 1 base and J lost 4; bases outside the gene matches: 2. The germline gives CDR1 SGHRS, CDR2 YFSETQ. CDR3 DNA: TGCGCCAGCAGCTTGACAGGGGTAGGAAACACCATATATTTT. Encoded protein: CASSLTGVGNTIYF.

This sequence joins TRBV27 and TRBJ2-3; 11 bases align to TRBD2. From germline, CDR1 is MNHEY and CDR2 SMNVEV (reference sequence). J gave up 2 bases and V 5 bases, and 6 bases lay outside the gene matches. The CDR3 contains 16 residues. CDR3 DNA sequence: TGTGCCAGCAGTGCCCCGGGACTAGCGGCCACAGATACGCAGTATTTT. Its translation is CASSAPGLAATDTQYF.

The J gene is TRBJ2-7, the V gene TRBV5-1, with 8 bases identical to TRBD1. The DNA end is a closer match to TRBJ2-5, so the J assignment may be wrong. The CDR3 runs 16 residues. Germline CDR1 and CDR2: SGHRS and YFSETQ. The CDR3, as DNA: TGCGCCAGCAGCTTGGAAGTGGACAGGGATCGAGAGACCCAGTACTTC. It specifies CASSLEVDRDRETQYF.

This clonotype appeared a single time. This sequence may be a read error, since a much larger clone differs from it by one base. This chain uses TRBV6-2 or TRBV6-3 with TRBJ2-3, with 9 bases that match TRBD2. The CDR3 is 15 amino acids. Per the germline V gene, CDR1 is MNHEY and CDR2 is SVGEGT. The CDR3, as DNA: TGTGCCCGCAGTTACCGTAGCGGGGGATCTGATACGCAGTATTTT. Amino acid sequence: CARSYRSGGSDTQYF.

The chain couples TRBV12-3 or TRBV12-4 to TRBJ2-2; TRBD2 agrees at 7 bases. This CDR3 is 16 amino acids long. Trimming took 4 bases from V and 5 from J; bases not matched to a gene: 10. Here the CDR3 reads CASSSERGPFTGELFF. In DNA form, the CDR3 reads TGTGCCAGCAGTTCTGAGCGGGGTCCTTTTACCGGGGAGCTGTTTTTT.

This clonotype appeared a few times. The chain recombines TRBV7-2 with TRBJ2-7, with 8 bases that match TRBD1. This CDR3 has 15 amino acids. Germline values: CDR1 SGHTA, CDR2 FQGNSA. The ends lost 1 base at V and 6 bases at J; junction bases unmatched: 8. This CDR3 is CASSLDWTGFSEQYF. Here the CDR3 DNA reads TGTGCCAGCAGCTTAGATTGGACAGGGTTTTCCGAGCAGTACTTC.

The CDR3: CASSVRGALTDTQYF. The DNA for the CDR3 is TGTGCCAGCAGCGTAAGGGGCGCGTTGACAGATACGCAGTATTTT. The chain uses TRBV9 and TRBJ2-3, with TRBD1 as a possible D gene (5 bases). CDR3 length equals 15 residues. Trimming stripped 1 base from V and 3 bases from J, with 12 bases between. Germline V gives CDR1 SGDLS, CDR2 YYNGEE.

The chain links TRBV2 to TRBJ2-1; D not certain. The germline V gene encodes CDR1 SNHLY and CDR2 FYNNEI. V was pared by 2 bases and J by 2 bases, with 16 bases between. The CDR3 has 17 residues. For the CDR3, the DNA is TGTGCCAGCAGTGAATCATCCCTCCGGGCTACCTACAATGAGCAGTTCTTC. Its translation is CASSESSLRATYNEQFF.

The V and J genes are TRBV6-6 and TRBJ1-1, with 7 bases fitting TRBD1. Germline V CDR1 and CDR2: MNHNY, SVGAGI (reference sequence). J lost 8 bases, V lost 6 bases, and 15 bases had no gene match. The CDR3 has 15 residues. The CDR3 protein is CASRKPGTDLAEAFF. The CDR3 DNA is TGTGCCAGCAGGAAACCCGGGACAGACCTCGCCGAAGCTTTCTTT.

This clonotype was recorded a few times. The chain links TRBV6-1 to TRBJ1-5; a possible D gene is TRBD1 (5 bases). V was trimmed by 1 base and J by 2 bases, leaving 9 bases between them. There are 15 residues in the CDR3. Germline values: CDR1 MNHNS, CDR2 SASEGT. The CDR3 bases are TGTGCCAGCAGTGAAGGTGTCAGGGGCAATCAGCCCCAGCATTTT. Translation: CASSEGVRGNQPQHF.

This clonotype was observed many times. The V gene is TRBV12-3 or TRBV12-4, the J gene TRBJ2-3, with 7 bases identical to TRBD2. V lost 3 bases, J lost 3 bases, and 6 bases stayed unmatched. CDR3 length: 15 residues. The CDR3 loop reads CASSFLSSGTDTQYF. The DNA for the CDR3 is TGTGCCAGCAGTTTCTTGTCTAGCGGAACAGATACGCAGTATTTT.

Only a few counts were recorded for this clonotype. The gene calls are TRBV27 and TRBJ2-7, with 8 positions matching TRBD1. CDR1 is MNHEY and CDR2 is SMNVEV in the germline V gene (reference sequence). This CDR3 has 15 residues. V lost 6 bases, J lost 3 bases, and 10 bases stayed unmatched. The CDR3 protein is CASSNQGAGFYEQYF. CDR3 coding DNA: TGTGCCAGCAGCAATCAGGGGGCCGGATTCTACGAGCAGTACTTC.

J is TRBJ1-4 and V is TRBV20-1; D possibly corresponds to TRBD1 (6 bases). The germline V gene encodes CDR1 DFQATT and CDR2 SNEGSKA (reference sequence). CDR3 size: 14 residues. V was clipped by 4 bases and J by 4 bases, with 13 bases between them. The CDR3 bases are TGCAGTGCTATATACAGGGTCGGTAATGAAAAACTGTTTTTT. Translating it yields CSAIYRVGNEKLFF.

The J gene is TRBJ1-1, the V gene TRBV28, with D perhaps TRBD1 (6 bases). This CDR3 is 14 amino acids long. The germline V gene encodes CDR1 MDHEN and CDR2 SYDVKM. V was cut by 2 bases and J by 7 bases, with 14 bases left in between. DNA for the CDR3: TGTGCCAGCAGTTTAACGTGGCAGGGGTGTGAAGCTTTCTTT. Translation: CASSLTWQGCEAFF.

This clonotype was counted between two and nine times. This chain joins TRBV3-1 and TRBJ1-2, with no clear D. CDR3 length equals 14 residues. The V end was cut by 3 bases, the J end by 2 bases, with 10 bases between. Germline-derived CDR1 and CDR2 are LGHDT and YNNKEL (reference sequence). DNA for the CDR3: TGTGCCAGCAGCCAGGCCGGCCAGAACTATGGCTACACCTTC. This encodes CASSQAGQNYGYTF.

The chain is built from TRBV4-2 and TRBJ1-4; D is uncertain. CDR3 length: 16 amino acids. Trimming removed 0 bases from V and 3 bases from J, with 11 bases in between. Germline lookup yields CDR1 LGHNA and CDR2 YNFKEQ. CDR3 amino acids: CASSQDRRQPNEKLFF. Here the CDR3 DNA reads TGTGCCAGCAGCCAAGATAGGAGGCAGCCTAATGAAAAACTGTTTTTT.

This clonotype was recorded a few times. The chain uses TRBV9 and TRBJ2-4; TRBD2 matches at 10 bases. The V gene end was trimmed by 0 bases and the J gene end by 5 bases; junction bases not matched to a gene: 8. The CDR3 consists of 17 residues. The germline V gene encodes CDR1 SGDLS and CDR2 YYNGEE. The CDR3: CASSVELASGGENIQYF. In DNA form, the CDR3 reads TGTGCCAGCAGCGTAGAGTTGGCTAGCGGGGGTGAAAACATTCAGTACTTC.